This TCR beta chain was sequenced in a study of blood T cell repertoires in COVID-19. About the research overall: The samples span acute and convalescent COVID-19 from the United States, Italy and Spain. T cells, B-cell-depleted T cells, or PBMCs supplied cDNA or gDNA.

This clone appeared once. Authors' methods: By means of reference gene primer amplification, nucleated cell counts were estimated. Using immunoSEQ multiplex PCR, the repertoire was profiled, and TCRdb retains in-frame clones only, with some absent. V, J and clone size are those of that table, while D and trimming were read from the DNA. The table includes some 170,000 clones, roughly 80% detected once. The CDR3 consists of 18 residues. Sequencing input: peripheral blood. The receptor comes from a woman of 80 years or more with acute or convalescent COVID-19. This chain uses TRBV12-2 with TRBJ2-1; the table's D call TRBD2 went unverified against the DNA. TRBV12-2 represents a pseudogene. The CDR3 region has the DNA TGTGCAAGTCGCCTTTGTTCGGTTTGGAGCGGGAGCTACAATGAGCAGTTCTTC. This translates into CASRLCSVWSGSYNEQFF.